Below, 7 T cell receptor beta chains from the same sample are listed, as sequenced in a study of T cell responses to AZD1222 COVID-19 vaccine. Libraries were prepared by immunoSEQ multiplex PCR; TCRdb keeps only in-frame clonotypes and omits some of them. Of roughly 100,000 clones in the sample, less than 95% were seen once. Sequenced material: peripheral blood, taken on day 0 of AZD1222 vaccination. The source is an adult in good health.

This chain joins TRBV11-2 and TRBJ1-1; no reliable D call. V was shortened by 0 bases and J by 8 bases, with 7 bases between the two germline ends. Per the germline V gene, CDR1 is SGHAT and CDR2 is FQNNGV. The CDR3 extends over 12 amino acids. The CDR3 loop is CASSLDGREAFF. The CDR3 coding sequence is TGTGCCAGCAGCTTAGATGGGCGAGAAGCTTTCTTT.

The rearrangement joins TRBV5-1 to TRBJ2-5; D uncertain. Trimming stripped 7 bases from V and 2 bases from J, with 12 bases between. Germline CDR1 SGHRS, CDR2 YFSETQ. CDR3 length equals 13 residues. The CDR3 nucleotides are TGCGCCAGCCGAGTGGGAATGCAAGAGACCCAGTACTTC. Translating gives CASRVGMQETQYF.

This chain connects TRBV15 to TRBJ2-7; perhaps TRBD2 as D (5 bases). Germline CDR1 LNHNV, CDR2 YYDKDF (reference sequence). Trimming took off 0 bases at V and 0 bases at J, with 6 bases between the two ends. The CDR3 covers 14 residues. The CDR3 loop is CATSRDGDSYEQYF. CDR3 DNA sequence: TGTGCCACCAGCAGAGACGGGGACTCCTACGAGCAGTACTTC.

V usage is TRBV6-5 and J usage is TRBJ1-6, with D perhaps matching TRBD1 (6 bases). The V gene lost 4 bases and the J gene lost 9 bases, with 13 bases spanning the gap. Germline V lookup: CDR1 MNHEY, CDR2 SVGAGI. CDR3 length: 14 amino acids. In DNA form, the CDR3 reads TGTGCCAGCAGTTCCAGGACAGAGGGTTCACCCCTCCACTTT. Translation gives CASSSRTEGSPLHF.

This sequence joins TRBV5-1 and TRBJ1-2; D is ambiguous. Germline V gene lookup returns CDR1 SGHRS and CDR2 YFSETQ. This CDR3 region has 13 residues. V lost 4 bases and J lost 3, with 10 bases in between. CDR3 bases: TGCGCCAGCAGCCAAAATAGGCACTATGGCTACACCTTC. It codes for CASSQNRHYGYTF.

This chain uses TRBV7-9 with TRBJ2-1; 7 positions match TRBD2. The trim removed 7 bases at V and 5 bases at J, leaving 14 bases unmatched. The length of the CDR3 is 16 residues. CDR1 is SEHNR and CDR2 is FQNEAQ in the germline V gene (reference sequence). CDR3 sequence: CASTPSAGVRNNEQFF. In DNA, the CDR3 is TGTGCCAGCACCCCTAGTGCGGGGGTAAGGAACAATGAGCAGTTCTTC.

V usage is TRBV6-1 and J usage is TRBJ1-2, with 7 bases matching TRBD1. CDR1 and CDR2 from the germline V gene are MNHNS and SASEGT. The V gene end was trimmed by 3 bases and the J gene end by 8 bases; junction bases not matched to a gene: 12. CDR3 size: 15 residues. This CDR3 reads CASSENRGEGSGYTF. Written as DNA, the CDR3 is TGTGCCAGCAGTGAGAACAGGGGAGAAGGGTCGGGCTACACCTTC.